One sample yielded the 24 T cell receptor beta chains listed below, sequenced in a study of blood T cell repertoires in COVID-19. This table comes from immunoSEQ multiplex PCR, and its TCRdb copy is limited to in-frame clones, with some not included. The table shows fewer than 300,000 clones, with around 87% occurring only once. The sequencing input was peripheral blood. The receptors were gathered from a woman aged 50 to 60 with acute or convalescent COVID-19.

This clone was counted a few times. The V call is TRBV10-1, the J call TRBJ2-5; D is possibly TRBD1 (6 bases). The germline V gene has CDR1 WNHNN and CDR2 SYGVQD (reference sequence). CDR3 size: 14 residues. Deletions cut 3 bases from V and 3 bases from J, with 11 bases between. The CDR3 reads CASSDSGVEETQYF. The CDR3 nucleotides are TGCGCCAGCAGTGATTCAGGGGTCGAAGAGACCCAGTACTTC.

This chain joins TRBV28 and TRBJ2-1, with 9 bases fitting TRBD1. Looked up from germline, CDR1 is MDHEN and CDR2 is SYDVKM. Trimming took 3 bases from V and 8 from J; bases not matched to a gene: 11. The CDR3 has 16 residues. In DNA form, the CDR3 reads TGTGCCAGCAGTTTCCCCCTCAGGGACAGGGAGGATGAGCAGTTCTTC. Translating gives CASSFPLRDREDEQFF.

The chain recombines TRBV11-2 with TRBJ2-7; tentative D call: TRBD2 (6 bases). CDR3 length: 13 amino acids. In germline, CDR1 is SGHAT, CDR2 FQNNGV. The V end lost 7 bases, the J end lost 0 bases, and 10 bases lay between the germline ends. The CDR3 coding sequence is TGTGCCAGCAACTACGGGGGCTCCTACGAGCAGTACTTC. Its translation is CASNYGGSYEQYF.

The chain links TRBV30 to TRBJ1-1; D is ambiguous. The V end was cut by 0 bases, the J end by 7 bases, with 12 bases between. The CDR3 totals 13 residues. Germline V gene sequence: CDR1 GTSNPN, CDR2 SVGIG (reference sequence). CDR3 residues: CAWSVTEGGEAFF. Here the CDR3 DNA reads TGTGCCTGGAGTGTCACGGAGGGCGGTGAAGCTTTCTTT.

As DNA, the CDR3 is TGTGCCAGCAGCGTAGCCTTAGCGGGACACTCCTACAATGAGCAGTTCTTC. Translating it yields CASSVALAGHSYNEQFF. The V and J genes are TRBV9 and TRBJ2-1; TRBD2 aligns across 8 bases. This CDR3 has 17 amino acids. Germline CDR1 is SGDLS and CDR2 is YYNGEE. The V segment lost 0 bases and the J segment 0 bases; nucleotides outside the gene matches: 5.

The genes are TRBV7-9 and TRBJ2-5; no firm D call. V lost 5 bases, J lost 5 bases, and 6 bases lay in between. From germline, CDR1 is SEHNR and CDR2 FQNEAQ (reference sequence). The CDR3 sequence is 11 residues long. The CDR3 region is CASSPVETQYF. The DNA for the CDR3 is TGTGCCAGCAGCCCAGTTGAGACCCAGTACTTC.

The rearrangement links TRBV19 to TRBJ1-5, with 7 bases fitting TRBD1. J lost 6 bases, V lost 3 bases, and 8 bases had no gene match. Germline-derived CDR1 and CDR2 are LNHDA and SQIVND (reference sequence). There are 15 residues in the CDR3. CDR3 DNA: TGTGCCAGTAGTATTTCGGTAGGGGGCCTTCAGCCCCAGCATTTT. Residues: CASSISVGGLQPQHF.

This clone was recorded only once. This sequence joins TRBV7-2 and TRBJ1-2; a weak D match, TRBD1 (5 bases). Germline V gives CDR1 SGHTA, CDR2 FQGNSA. The length of the CDR3 is 12 residues. Trimming removed 5 bases at V and 3 bases at J, with 7 bases between. This chain's CDR3 is CASSPGYYGYTF. DNA for the CDR3: TGTGCCAGCAGCCCAGGGTACTATGGCTACACCTTC.

This clone came up once. This rearrangement joins TRBV5-4 to TRBJ1-4; TRBD1 aligns across 9 bases. The CDR3 is 14 amino acids. The V gene's germline CDR1 is SGHNT and CDR2 YYREEE (reference sequence). The J segment lost 6 bases and the V segment lost 4 bases, leaving 4 bases of the junction unmatched. The DNA for the CDR3 is TGTGCCAGCAGCCCGACAGGGGGGGATGAAAAACTGTTTTTT. The encoded protein is CASSPTGGDEKLFF.

The V gene is TRBV6-1, the J gene TRBJ1-5; TRBD1 aligns across 8 bases. After removal of 3 bases from V and 5 bases from J, the junction contained 9 bases not matched to a gene. The CDR3 loop spans 16 amino acids. Germline values: CDR1 MNHNS, CDR2 SASEGT. In DNA form, the CDR3 reads TGTGCCAGCAGTGACCCAGGACAGGGCCAAGATCAGCCCCAGCATTTT. Translating gives CASSDPGQGQDQPQHF.

With regard to this clone: One end of the junction does not line up with germline, which may come from a read error. The V and J genes are TRBV5-1 and TRBJ2-1, with 9 nucleotides matching TRBD2. This CDR3 comprises 16 residues. CDR1 SGHRS and CDR2 YFSETQ come from the germline V gene. CDR3 protein: CARSLGGGDRFNEQFF. DNA for the CDR3: TGCGCCCGCAGCCTGGGCGGGGGGGACAGATTCAATGAGCAGTTCTTC.

The rearrangement joins TRBV28 to TRBJ1-4; 9 positions agree with TRBD1. V shed 8 bases and J 10 bases; nucleotides not matched to a gene: 11. This CDR3 contains 14 residues. The germline CDR1 and CDR2 sequences are MDHEN and SYDVKM. CDR3 in amino acids: CASGVRTGVGKLFF. CDR3 nucleotides: TGTGCCAGCGGGGTACGGACAGGGGTCGGAAAACTGTTTTTT. Drawing the rest from reference TRBV28 and TRBJ1-4, the complete variable domain is DVKVTQSSRYLVKRTGEKVFLECVQDMDHENMFWYRQDPGLGLRLIYFSYDVKMKEKGDIPEGYSVSREKKERFSLILESASTNQTSMYLCASGVRTGVGKLFFGSGTQLSVL.

The rearrangement links TRBV10-3 to TRBJ1-2, with D possibly TRBD1 on 5 matching bases. V lost 7 bases and J 4 bases, leaving 16 bases between the germline ends. CDR1 is ENHRY, CDR2 SYGVKD, per germline. The length of the CDR3 is 14 residues. As DNA, the CDR3 is TGTGCCATCACCGGTGGGGGAGCGGGCTATGGCTACACCTTC. Protein: CAITGGGAGYGYTF.

V and J are TRBV7-8 and TRBJ1-1; D not resolved. CDR1 and CDR2 (germline): SGHVS, FQNEAQ. V shed 2 bases and J shed 2 bases, with 6 bases lying between them. The CDR3 is 13 amino acids. The CDR3 DNA is TGTGCCAGCAGCTTACAGACAAACACTGAAGCTTTCTTT. It yields the protein CASSLQTNTEAFF.

The chain joins TRBV5-1 to TRBJ1-2, with 10 positions matching TRBD1. With V trimmed by 4 bases and J by 4 bases, 7 bases remained unmatched. This CDR3 contains 15 residues. Germline values: CDR1 SGHRS, CDR2 YFSETQ. The DNA of the CDR3 is TGCGCCAGCAGCACGGGACAGGGGAGTAGCTATGGCTACACCTTC. The encoded protein is CASSTGQGSSYGYTF.

This rearrangement joins TRBV28 to TRBJ1-2; D is unclear. CDR1 and CDR2 (germline): MDHEN, SYDVKM. The CDR3 has 12 residues. The V gene lost 10 bases and the J gene lost 4 bases, with 13 bases spanning the gap. The CDR3 region has the DNA TGTGCCATCAAAACGTCGGGCTATGGCTACACCTTC. Protein: CAIKTSGYGYTF.

For the CDR3, the DNA is TGTGCTAGTGGTCTAGGAGGGGCCGGGGAGCTGTTTTTT. Its protein product is CASGLGGAGELFF. The V and J genes are TRBV12-5 and TRBJ2-2; maybe TRBD2 (6 bases). Germline V lookup: CDR1 LGHNT, CDR2 FRNRAP. V gave up 5 bases and J gave up 6 bases, with 10 bases separating them. The CDR3 runs to 13 residues.

V and J are TRBV6-5 and TRBJ2-3; 8 bases are shared with TRBD1. There are 13 residues in the CDR3. Germline V gene data show CDR1 as MNHEY and CDR2 as SVGAGI. V lost 10 bases to trimming and J lost 1 base; unmatched junction nucleotides: 4. The CDR3 loop is CATGQGGTDTQYF. The CDR3 nucleotides are TGTGCCACCGGACAGGGAGGCACAGATACGCAGTATTTT.

V gene TRBV5-1 combines with J gene TRBJ1-4; 7 bases match TRBD1. After removal of 0 bases from V and 2 bases from J, the junction contained 1 base not matched to a gene. Germline CDR1 reads SGHRS; CDR2 reads YFSETQ. The CDR3 has 15 residues. The CDR3 DNA reads as TGCGCCAGCAGCTTGGGACAGGGCACTAATGAAAAACTGTTTTTT. This codes for CASSLGQGTNEKLFF.

V is TRBV28 and J is TRBJ1-1; 7 bases match TRBD1. Germline V CDR1 and CDR2: MDHEN, SYDVKM. Trimming at V came to 6 bases and at J to 7 bases, leaving 8 bases not matched to a gene. CDR3 length equals 13 residues. The chain's CDR3 is CASRRDRPFEAFF. Written as DNA, the CDR3 is TGTGCCAGCAGGCGGGACAGACCTTTTGAAGCTTTCTTT.

This rearrangement joins TRBV19 to TRBJ1-5; TRBD1 aligns across 7 bases. Trimming cost V 7 bases and J 0 bases; bases outside gene matches: 12. The CDR3 spans 17 residues. The germline CDR1 and CDR2 sequences are LNHDA and SQIVND (reference sequence). The CDR3 is CASTELGDRYSNQPQHF. CDR3 nucleotides: TGTGCCAGTACCGAATTAGGGGACAGATATAGCAATCAGCCCCAGCATTTT.

The chain couples TRBV29-1 to TRBJ1-1; D remains ambiguous. In germline, CDR1 is SQVTM, CDR2 ANQGSEA. V was clipped by 7 bases and J by 5 bases, with 11 bases between them. The CDR3 spans 11 residues. This CDR3 reads CSGRSGTEAFF. CDR3 nucleotide sequence: TGCAGCGGCCGGTCCGGGACTGAAGCTTTCTTT. The full variable domain, completed using reference TRBV29-1 and TRBJ1-1, is SAVISQKPSRDICQRGTSLTIQCQVDSQVTMMFWYRQQPGQSLTLIATANQGSEATYESGFVIDKFPISRPNLTFSTLTVSNMSPEDSSIYLCSGRSGTEAFFGQGTRLTVV.

The V and J genes are TRBV4-1 and TRBJ2-5, with D perhaps TRBD2 (5 bases). The CDR3 contains 14 residues. Germline V gene data show CDR1 as MGHRA and CDR2 as YSYEKL. V was clipped by 4 bases and J by 2 bases, with 11 bases between them. The DNA of the CDR3 is TGCGCCAGCAGCCTAAGGACGGGGCAAGAGACCCAGTACTTC. It encodes CASSLRTGQETQYF.

This chain uses TRBV6-6 with TRBJ2-7, with D hard to call. The germline gives CDR1 MNHNY, CDR2 SVGAGI (reference sequence). The CDR3 totals 14 residues. V lost 6 bases and J lost 0, with 12 bases in between. The CDR3 coding sequence is TGTGCCAGCAGCCGACAAGAACTCTCCTACGAGCAGTACTTC. Amino acid sequence: CASSRQELSYEQYF.